This TCR beta chain was identified during a study of T cell responses to AZD1222 COVID-19 vaccine. Data came from immunoSEQ multiplex PCR; TCRdb stores just in-frame clones and leaves some out. The repertoire holds roughly 69,000 clones, with over 70% as singletons. Whether given at about 4 or about 12 weeks, second doses were pooled. Notes on the study in general: Donors were chiefly white British, with a greater number of females, and clonal diversity was perhaps underestimated. Unmutated variant regions reportedly attract nearly half of all spike-specific TCRs. Spike-specific TCR repertoires showed rising breadth and depth after two AZD1222 doses.

About this clone itself: Its antigen is as yet unknown.

The TCR sequence derives from an adult who received the AZD1222 COVID-19 vaccine. This specimen was peripheral blood, taken 28 days after the second AZD1222 dose.

The CDR3 region is CASSKAGGGTGELFF. CDR3 nucleotide sequence: TGTGCCAGCAGCAAGGCCGGGGGAGGGACCGGGGAGCTGTTTTTT. The J gene is TRBJ2-2, the V gene TRBV9, with 7 bases matching TRBD2. Germline CDR1 is SGDLS and CDR2 is YYNGEE. The CDR3 runs to 15 residues. The V gene end was trimmed by 4 bases and the J gene end by 5 bases; junction bases not matched to a gene: 8.